This T cell receptor beta chain emerged from a study of blood T cell repertoires in COVID-19. Study overall: Both acute and convalescent COVID-19 samples were obtained from the United States, Italy and Spain. Nucleic acid was either cDNA or gDNA, and it came from T cells, B-cell-depleted T cells, or PBMCs.

In the original workflow: How many nucleated cells were present was estimated from reference gene primer amplification. Data came from immunoSEQ multiplex PCR; TCRdb stores just in-frame clones and leaves some out. V, J and clone size reflect that table, while D and trimming were determined from the DNA. The table has approximately 150,000 clones, roughly 80% seen once. This sequence originates from a woman older than 75 with acute or convalescent COVID-19. Sequenced: peripheral blood.

CDR3 loop: CASSARGRPNEKLFF. CDR3 DNA sequence: TGTGCCAGTAGCGCCAGGGGGCGCCCCAATGAAAAACTGTTTTTT. The rearrangement joins TRBV19 to TRBJ1-4; 8 bases line up with TRBD1. Germline V gene sequence: CDR1 LNHDA, CDR2 SQIVND (reference sequence). This CDR3 is built from 15 residues. V lost 6 bases, J lost 5 bases, and 8 bases stayed unmatched.